This T cell receptor beta chain was recovered during a study of early T cells in non-severe SARS-CoV-2 infection. V was shortened by 6 bases and J by 5 bases, with 16 bases between the two germline ends. The CDR3 is 14 amino acids. Each single cDNA molecule received a unique molecular identifier. TCRdb fed the 5' RACE reads into MiXCR, producing one record per CDR3 protein. Among about 33,000 distinct CDR3 sequences listed, about 5% were seen once. This clonotype showed up many times. What it recognizes is unknown. The study, taken as a whole, reports: Matching with VDJdb favored anti-spike CD8 responses (missing private and CD4 specificities).

Sequencing was carried out using whole blood. The J gene is TRBJ1-2, the V gene TRBV12-3 or TRBV12-4, with TRBD1 as a possible D gene (5 bases). This clonotype originated in an adult who was a healthcare worker with PCR-confirmed SARS-CoV-2 infection or an uninfected control (not recorded which). The CDR3 bases are TGTGCCAGCAGCTCTGACAGTTCCCCTTATGGCTACACCTTC. Residues: CASSSDSSPYGYTF.